This T cell receptor (beta chain) was captured in a study of shared clonotypes between healthy human individuals. Study details: CD8 memory received one plate per donor, CD8 naive two, CD4 memory three and CD4 naive three. Study-wide results and limits: Sampling covered blood only; tissue repertoires likely differ.

Comment on this clone: The antigen is not known.

Donors included only healthy HIV-negative adults lacking recent acute infections or vaccinations. Caucasian adults living in Nashville, Tennessee, provided all samples. Generated by immunoSEQ multiplex PCR, the TCRdb table keeps only in-frame clones and is missing some. The table includes about a million clones, roughly 77% detected once. The CDR3 extends over 13 amino acids. From germline, CDR1 is ENHRY and CDR2 SYGVKD. Trimming removed 5 bases from V and 3 bases from J, with 10 bases in between. The origin of this receptor is a young man in good health. Some clones in this sample may be carry-over from other donors' samples. Sample: memory CD4+ T cells from PBMCs. Subset defined: CD45RA-negative fraction. The gene calls are TRBV10-3 and TRBJ1-2; no clear D gene. The CDR3: CAISSVSDYGYTF. CDR3 DNA sequence: TGTGCCATCAGTTCCGTTTCTGACTATGGCTACACCTTC.